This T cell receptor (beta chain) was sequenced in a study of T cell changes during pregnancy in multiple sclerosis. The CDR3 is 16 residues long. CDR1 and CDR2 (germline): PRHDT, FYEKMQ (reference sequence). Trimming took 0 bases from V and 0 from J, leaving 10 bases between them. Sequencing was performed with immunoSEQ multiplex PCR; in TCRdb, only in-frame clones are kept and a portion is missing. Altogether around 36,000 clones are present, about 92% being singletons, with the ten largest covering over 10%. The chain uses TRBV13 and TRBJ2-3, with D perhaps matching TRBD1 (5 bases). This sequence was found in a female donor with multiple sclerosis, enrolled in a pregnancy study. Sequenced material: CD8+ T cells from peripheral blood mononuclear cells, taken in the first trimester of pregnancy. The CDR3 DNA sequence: TGTGCCAGCAGCTTAGGTACAGGCTCTAGCACAGATACGCAGTATTTT. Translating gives CASSLGTGSSTDTQYF. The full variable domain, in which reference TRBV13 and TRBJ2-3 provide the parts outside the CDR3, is AAGVIQSPRHLIKEKRETATLKCYPIPRHDTVYWYQQGPGQDPQFLISFYEKMQSDKGSIPDRFSAQQFSDYHSELNMSSLELGDSALYFCASSLGTGSSTDTQYFGPGTRLTVL.